A selection of T cell receptor beta chains follows, all from one sample in a study of STAT5B mutations in CD4+ large granular lymphocyte leukemia. TCRdb's copy holds only in-frame clones and misses some; the assay was immunoSEQ multiplex PCR. The sample has about 30,000 clones; roughly three quarters are singletons. The sample consisted of CD4+ T cells from blood buffy coats. The receptors originated from a human donor in good health. Each CDR3 is given with its conserved first and last residue. The D gene is left open where the match is weak. The size field is filled for only some rows; it gives once, few, many or a size class.

d_call	v_call	j_call	clone_size	cdr3_nt	cdr3_aa
.	TRBV6-6	TRBJ2-7	.	TGTGCCAGCGGATCGCAGGGCACTCGACGCGAGCAGTACTTC	CASGSQGTRREQYF
.	TRBV6-5	TRBJ1-1	few	TGTGCCAGCAGCTTAATGACAGATAACACTGAAGCTTTCTTT	CASSLMTDNTEAFF
.	TRBV5-4	TRBJ1-1	.	TGTGCCAGCAGTCCTGGATGGGGGATAATCATGAACACTGAAGCTTTCTTT	CASSPGWGIIMNTEAFF
.	TRBV5-4	TRBJ2-5	.	TGTGCCAGCAGCCTGGGACCTGAGGAGACCCAGTACTTC	CASSLGPEETQYF
.	TRBV6-1	TRBJ2-1	few	TGTGCCAGCAGTGAACCGGGACCCAACCGGGGTGAGCAGTTCTTC	CASSEPGPNRGEQFF
TRBD2	TRBV6-1	TRBJ2-5	once	TGTGCCAGCAGTGAAGCGGGAGGGCGTGGGGAGACCCAGTACTTC	CASSEAGGRGETQYF
TRBD1	TRBV6-1	TRBJ1-2	.	TGTGCCAGCATCCAAAGGGGGACAGAGAACTATGGCTACACCTTC	CASIQRGTENYGYTF
.	TRBV5-8	TRBJ1-4	.	TGTGCCAGCAGGATCGGTGGCAGGTCTGGGGAAAAACTGTTTTTT	CASRIGGRSGEKLFF
.	TRBV7-2	TRBJ2-7	.	TGTGCCAGCAGCTTATCCGGGGGTATCCACGAGCAGTACTTC	CASSLSGGIHEQYF
.	TRBV11-2	TRBJ2-3	.	TGTGCCAGCAGCTTAGCCGGCGGTAGCACAGATACGCAGTATTTT	CASSLAGGSTDTQYF
.	TRBV7-2	TRBJ2-1	.	TGTGCCAGCAGCCTCGGAGTGGGGGAGCCCCTCAATGAGCAGTTCTTC	CASSLGVGEPLNEQFF
.	TRBV14	TRBJ1-4	.	TGTGCCAGCAGTCCCCAACGGTCCGGGGGGGAAAAACTGTTTTTT	CASSPQRSGGEKLFF
.	TRBV19	TRBJ2-5	.	TGTGCCAGTAGTACTACCAGGGACAATAAAGAGACCCAGTACTTC	CASSTTRDNKETQYF
TRBD1	TRBV5-1	TRBJ1-1	.	TGCGCCAGCCGCGGACAGGGTTATACTGAAGCTTTCTTT	CASRGQGYTEAFF
TRBD2	TRBV27	TRBJ2-5	.	TGTGCCAGCAGTCGGCTAGCGGAGGGGCAGACCCAGTACTTC	CASSRLAEGQTQYF
.	TRBV5-1	TRBJ2-2	.	TGCGCCAGCAGCTTGGATGGGGGCCCCGGGGAGCTGTTTTTT	CASSLDGGPGELFF
.	TRBV6-1	TRBJ2-7	.	TGTGCCAGCAGTGTGGAACAGGCCTACGAGCAGTACTTC	CASSVEQAYEQYF
TRBD2	TRBV7-2	TRBJ2-7	.	TGTGCCAGCAGCTTAAAGCTAGCGGGGGGCTCCTACGAGCAGTACTTC	CASSLKLAGGSYEQYF
TRBD2	TRBV6-5	TRBJ2-3	.	TGTGCCAGCAGTTACTCGGGAGGGAGGGGTACGAATACGCAGTATTTT	CASSYSGGRGTNTQYF
.	TRBV6-5	TRBJ1-1	.	TGTGCCAGCATGCACGCTTCCCTAATGAACACTGAAGCTTTCTTT	CASMHASLMNTEAFF
.	TRBV28	TRBJ1-1	once	TGTGCCAGCAGTTTAAGGACGCGGGGGCCCAACACTGAAGCTTTCTTT	CASSLRTRGPNTEAFF
.	TRBV6-6	TRBJ2-2	.	TGTGCCAGCAGCCCGGGCAGCACCGGGGAGCTGTTTTTT	CASSPGSTGELFF
TRBD2	TRBV29-1	TRBJ2-3	.	TGCAGCGCCACCCGACGACTAGCGGCTTCCACAGATACGCAGTATTTT	CSATRRLAASTDTQYF
TRBD1	TRBV11-2	TRBJ1-5	.	TGTGCCAGCAGCCAGACAGGGGGGATTCAGCCCCAGCATTTT	CASSQTGGIQPQHF
.	TRBV6-6	TRBJ2-3	.	TGTGCCAGCAGGAACCAGCCCACAGATACGCAGTATTTT	CASRNQPTDTQYF
TRBD2	TRBV6-6	TRBJ2-6	.	TGTGCCAGCACCTTAGCGGGGGGGACCAACGTCCTGACTTTC	CASTLAGGTNVLTF
.	TRBV20-1	TRBJ2-1	.	TGCAGTGCTAGCAGGGGTAATGAGCAGTTCTTC	CSASRGNEQFF
.	TRBV5-1	TRBJ2-7	few	TGCGCCAGCACCCAACTGGACGGCGCACTCTCCGAGCAGTACTTC	CASTQLDGALSEQYF
.	TRBV25-1	TRBJ1-6	.	TGTGCCAGCAGTGGGTCTCCGGGACGTAATAATTCACCCCTCCACTTT	CASSGSPGRNNSPLHF
.	TRBV7-6	TRBJ1-3	.	TGTGCCACCAGCAAGGGTGTTGGCGCTGGAAACACCATATATTTT	CATSKGVGAGNTIYF
TRBD1	TRBV5-1	TRBJ1-4	.	TGCGCCAGCAGCCAAGACGGACAGGCCCGAAAACTGTTTTTT	CASSQDGQARKLFF
TRBD1	TRBV19	TRBJ2-1	.	TGTGCCAGTAGCGGACAGGGACTGATCTTC	CASSGQGLIF
TRBD2	TRBV6-5	TRBJ2-2	.	TGTGCCAGCAGTTACTACGGACTAGCGGGAAACGGGGAGCTGTTTTTT	CASSYYGLAGNGELFF
TRBD1	TRBV5-6	TRBJ2-6	few	TGTGCCAGCAGCTCCTACCGGACAGGCGTAAACACTGGGGCCAACGTCCTGACTTTC	CASSSYRTGVNTGANVLTF
.	TRBV9	TRBJ2-6	once	TGTGCCAGCAGCCCGGTCTCTGGGGCCAACGTCCTGACTTTC	CASSPVSGANVLTF
TRBD1	TRBV27	TRBJ1-2	.	TGTGCCAGCAGTTTAGGACAGGGGGGCGATAACTATGGCTACACCTTC	CASSLGQGGDNYGYTF
.	TRBV18	TRBJ2-3	.	TGTGCCAGCTCACTCTCGGGGGCTAGCGGCCGCACAGATACGCAGTATTTT	CASSLSGASGRTDTQYF